This TCR beta chain was observed in a study of identical twins. Template switching created a universal primer site, and the cDNA included unique molecular identifiers. TCRdb re-called the 5' RACE reads through MiXCR, storing one row per CDR3 protein. The sample comprises 300,000 to 400,000 distinct CDR3 sequences, about 12% of which are singletons, and around 7.2% rests with the top ten. The CDR3 contains 13 residues. Germline assignment: CDR1 DFQATT and CDR2 SNEGSKA (reference sequence). V shed 3 bases and J shed 6 bases, with 13 bases lying between them. These data were also filed under a second study, of yellow fever vaccine responses in identical twins.

Sequencing was done on a sample of CD8+ T cells sorted from blood. The clonotype originates from a woman between 18 and 29 years old in good health. The chain couples TRBV20-1 to TRBJ2-3; D remains unclear. The CDR3 bases are TGCAGTGCTAGGGGCTTTCCCCGGGATACGCAGTATTTT. Its protein is CSARGFPRDTQYF.